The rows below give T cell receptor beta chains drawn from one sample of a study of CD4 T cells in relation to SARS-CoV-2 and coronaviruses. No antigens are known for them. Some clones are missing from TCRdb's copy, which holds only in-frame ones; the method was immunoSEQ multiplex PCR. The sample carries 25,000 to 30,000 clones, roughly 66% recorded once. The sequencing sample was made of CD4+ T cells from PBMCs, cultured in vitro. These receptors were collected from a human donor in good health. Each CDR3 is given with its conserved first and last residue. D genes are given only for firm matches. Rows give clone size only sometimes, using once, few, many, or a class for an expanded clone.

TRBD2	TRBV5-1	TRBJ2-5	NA	CASSLSTSGQETQYF	TGCGCCAGCAGCTTGAGTACTAGCGGACAAGAGACCCAGTACTTC
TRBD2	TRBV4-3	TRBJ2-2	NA	CASSQDGGVIGELFF	TGCGCCAGCAGCCAAGATGGGGGGGTAATCGGGGAGCTGTTTTTT
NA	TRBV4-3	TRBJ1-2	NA	CASSQDQGFFYGYTF	TGCGCCAGCAGCCAAGATCAGGGGTTTTTCTATGGCTACACCTTC
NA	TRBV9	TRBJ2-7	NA	CASSDGHPRDEQYF	TGTGCCAGCAGCGATGGACACCCTCGGGACGAGCAGTACTTC
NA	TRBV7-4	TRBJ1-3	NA	CARGSWCGSGNTIYF	TGTGCCAGGGGATCTTGGTGCGGCTCTGGAAACACCATATATTTT
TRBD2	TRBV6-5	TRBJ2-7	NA	CASSYSLAGPSYEQYF	TGTGCCAGCAGTTACTCCCTAGCGGGACCCTCCTACGAGCAGTACTTC
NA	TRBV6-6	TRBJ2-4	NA	CASRPTSQNIQYF	TGTGCCAGCAGGCCGACAAGCCAAAACATTCAGTACTTC
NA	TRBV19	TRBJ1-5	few	CAGGQGPQPQHF	TGTGCCGGGGGCCAGGGCCCCCAGCCCCAGCATTTT
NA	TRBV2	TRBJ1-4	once	CASSDGGEYEKLFF	TGTGCCAGCAGTGACGGGGGGGAATATGAAAAACTGTTTTTT
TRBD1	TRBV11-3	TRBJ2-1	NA	CASSLVVTGSFDEQFF	TGTGCCAGCAGCTTAGTCGTGACAGGGAGTTTTGATGAGCAGTTCTTC
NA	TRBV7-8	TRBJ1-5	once	CASSLAGFPWQGRDQPQHF	TGTGCCAGCAGCTTAGCGGGCTTCCCATGGCAGGGCCGGGATCAGCCCCAGCATTTT
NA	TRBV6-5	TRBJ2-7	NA	CATERSSYEQYF	TGTGCCACGGAGAGAAGCTCCTACGAGCAGTACTTC
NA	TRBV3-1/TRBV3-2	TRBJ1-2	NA	CASSPRSDGYGYTF	TGTGCCAGCAGCCCCCGGTCGGATGGCTATGGCTACACCTTC
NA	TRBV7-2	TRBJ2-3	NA	CASSLGAGTSTDTQYF	TGTGCCAGCAGCTTAGGGGCAGGGACCAGCACAGATACGCAGTATTTT
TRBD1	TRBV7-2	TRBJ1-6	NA	CASSSQGATYNSPLHF	TGTGCCAGCAGCTCACAGGGGGCAACCTATAATTCACCCCTCCACTTT
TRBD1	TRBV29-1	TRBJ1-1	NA	CSVQGLPGGMNTEAFF	TGCAGCGTTCAGGGTCTCCCAGGGGGCATGAACACTGAAGCTTTCTTT
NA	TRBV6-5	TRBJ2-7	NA	CASSYSWTDSYEQYF	TGTGCCAGCAGTTACTCCTGGACAGACTCCTACGAGCAGTACTTC
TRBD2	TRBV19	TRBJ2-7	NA	CASAPAGGSYEQYF	TGTGCCAGTGCCCCGGCGGGAGGGTCCTACGAGCAGTACTTC
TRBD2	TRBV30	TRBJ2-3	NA	CAWSTPGLVSGTQYF	TGTGCCTGGAGTACGCCGGGACTAGTATCCGGTACGCAGTATTTT
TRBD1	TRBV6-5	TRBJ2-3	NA	CASRTTGGTDTQYF	TGTGCCAGCAGGACGACAGGGGGCACAGATACGCAGTATTTT
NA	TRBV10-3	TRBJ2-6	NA	CAITGSAANVLTF	TGTGCCATCACGGGCTCTGCCGCCAACGTCCTGACTTTC
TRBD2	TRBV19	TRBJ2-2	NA	CASTGAKTSGRTGELFF	TGTGCCAGTACAGGGGCGAAGACTAGCGGGAGGACCGGGGAGCTGTTTTTT